The clone carrying this TCR beta chain was detected many times. This sample stems from a study of T-cell reconstitution after alpha-beta-depleted transplantation in children. The CDR3 length is 16 residues. Germline values: CDR1 SGHVS, CDR2 FQNEAQ. Trimming at V came to 0 bases and at J to 5 bases, leaving 4 bases not matched to a gene. Using unique molecular identifiers, the investigators prepared the TCRbeta library. One entry per CDR3 protein, called by TCRdb with MiXCR from the PCR reads. This table holds approximately 350,000 distinct CDR3 sequences, 10% found once. This TCR derives from a human donor who donated a stem cell graft to a child with acute lymphoblastic leukemia. The genes are TRBV7-8 and TRBJ2-2; 9 bases align to TRBD1. Sample: PBMCs from the stem cell graft donor, taken from the stem cell graft. The CDR3 loop reads CASSLAGQGGTGELFF. The CDR3 DNA sequence: TGTGCCAGCAGCTTAGCGGGACAGGGAGGGACCGGGGAGCTGTTTTTT. Supplemented by reference TRBV7-8 and TRBJ2-2, the full variable domain reads GAGVSQSPRYKVAKRGQDVALRCDPISGHVSLFWYQQALGQGPEFLTYFQNEAQLDKSGLPSDRFFAERPEGSVSTLKIQRTQQEDSAVYLCASSLAGQGGTGELFFGEGSRLTVL.